This TCR beta chain was retrieved from a study of blood T cells in healthy people across ages. J was trimmed by 4 bases and V by 4 bases; bases with no gene match: 14. This CDR3 region has 17 residues. The germline V gene encodes CDR1 SGHTA and CDR2 FQGNSA. This clonotype was seen more than once but under ten times. Its antigen is unknown. Next came a second PCR, run for about 7 to 12 cycles, which used a sample-barcoded 5' primer along with a J-beta primer mix. TCRdb recomputed calls from the 5' RACE reads with MiXCR, one row per CDR3 protein. This table holds about 1 million distinct CDR3 sequences, more than 40% found once. General observations from the study: Unsorted PBMCs ruled out conclusive naive versus antigen-experienced comparison. When set beside aged donors, long-lived donors presented more naive CD4+ cells and higher diversity.

The V and J genes are TRBV7-2 and TRBJ2-3, with TRBD2 matching over 7 bases. The sequence derives from a woman aged 55-69 years in good health. Sequenced: blood. The CDR3 sequence: CASSSPWGGSEADTQYF. DNA for the CDR3: TGTGCCAGCAGCTCTCCTTGGGGCGGGAGTGAGGCAGATACGCAGTATTTT. Supplemented by reference TRBV7-2 and TRBJ2-3, the full variable domain reads GAGVSQSPSNKVTEKGKDVELRCDPISGHTALYWYRQSLGQGLEFLIYFQGNSAPDKSGLPSDRFSAERTGGSVSTLTIQRTQQEDSAVYLCASSSPWGGSEADTQYFGPGTRLTVL.